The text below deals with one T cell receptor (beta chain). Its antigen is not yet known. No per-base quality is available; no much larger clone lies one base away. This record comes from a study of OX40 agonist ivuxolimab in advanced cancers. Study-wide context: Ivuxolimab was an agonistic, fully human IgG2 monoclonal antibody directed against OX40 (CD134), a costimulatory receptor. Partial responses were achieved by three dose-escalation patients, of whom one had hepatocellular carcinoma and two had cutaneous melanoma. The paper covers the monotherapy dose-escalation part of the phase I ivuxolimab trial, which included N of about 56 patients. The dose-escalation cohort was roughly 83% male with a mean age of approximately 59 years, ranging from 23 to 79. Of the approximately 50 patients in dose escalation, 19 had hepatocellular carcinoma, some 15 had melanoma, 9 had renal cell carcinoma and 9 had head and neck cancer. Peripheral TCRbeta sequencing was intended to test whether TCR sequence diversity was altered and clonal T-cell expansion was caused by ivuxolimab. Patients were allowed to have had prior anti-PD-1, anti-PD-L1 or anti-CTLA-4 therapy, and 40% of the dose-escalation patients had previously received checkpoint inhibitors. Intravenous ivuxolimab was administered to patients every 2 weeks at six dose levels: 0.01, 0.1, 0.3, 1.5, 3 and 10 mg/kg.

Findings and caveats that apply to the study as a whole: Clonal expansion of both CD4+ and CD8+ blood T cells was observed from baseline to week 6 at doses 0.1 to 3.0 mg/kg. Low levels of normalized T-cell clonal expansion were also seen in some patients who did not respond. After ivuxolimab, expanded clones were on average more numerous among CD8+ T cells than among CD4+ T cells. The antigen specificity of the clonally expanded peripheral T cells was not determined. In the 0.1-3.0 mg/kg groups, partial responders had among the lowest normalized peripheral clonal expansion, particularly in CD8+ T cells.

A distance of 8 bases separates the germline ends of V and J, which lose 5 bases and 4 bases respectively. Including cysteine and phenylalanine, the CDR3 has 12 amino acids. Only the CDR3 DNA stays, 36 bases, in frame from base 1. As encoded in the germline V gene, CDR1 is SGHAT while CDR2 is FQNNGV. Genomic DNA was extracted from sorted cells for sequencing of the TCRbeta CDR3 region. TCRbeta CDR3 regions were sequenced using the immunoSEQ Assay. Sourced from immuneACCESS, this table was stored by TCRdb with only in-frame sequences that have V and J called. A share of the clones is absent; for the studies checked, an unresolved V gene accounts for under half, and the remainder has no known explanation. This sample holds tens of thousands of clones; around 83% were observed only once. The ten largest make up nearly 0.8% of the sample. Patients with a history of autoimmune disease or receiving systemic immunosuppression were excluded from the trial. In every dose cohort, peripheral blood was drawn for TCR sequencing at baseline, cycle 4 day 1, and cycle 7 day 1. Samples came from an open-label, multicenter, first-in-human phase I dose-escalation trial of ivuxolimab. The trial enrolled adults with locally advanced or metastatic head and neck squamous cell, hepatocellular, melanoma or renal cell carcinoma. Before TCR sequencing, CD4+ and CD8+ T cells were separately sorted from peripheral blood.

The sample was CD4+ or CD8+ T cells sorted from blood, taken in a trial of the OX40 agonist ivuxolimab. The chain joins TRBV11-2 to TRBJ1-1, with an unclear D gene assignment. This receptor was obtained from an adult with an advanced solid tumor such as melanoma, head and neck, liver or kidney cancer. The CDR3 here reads CASSRGITEAFF. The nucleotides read TGTGCCAGCAGCCGAGGGATCACTGAAGCTTTCTTT.